A single sample is the source of the 6 T cell receptor beta chains below, sequenced in a study of cytomegalovirus exposure and HLA in healthy donors. The study ran its PCR with 60 Vbeta and 13 Jbeta primers. Repertoires were generated with immunoSEQ multiplex PCR, while TCRdb's copy carries only in-frame clones and drops some. The table shows about 160,000 clones, with roughly 85% occurring only once. Sequenced sample: PBMCs. The origin of the receptors is a man in his forties in good health and CMV-seronegative.

The chain carries TRBV27 and TRBJ2-1; no clear D gene. Germline-derived CDR1 and CDR2 are MNHEY and SMNVEV (reference sequence). The CDR3 has 14 residues. The V and J ends lost 8 bases and 2 bases respectively, with 13 bases between them. CDR3 DNA: TGTGCCAGCGGCGATAGCACCGCCTACAATGAGCAGTTCTTC. This sequence encodes CASGDSTAYNEQFF.

The V call is TRBV28, the J call TRBJ2-3, with TRBD1 identical over 9 bases. CDR1 and CDR2 (germline): MDHEN, SYDVKM. The V and J ends lost 4 bases and 4 bases, in that order; junction bases with no gene match: 9. The CDR3 has 16 residues. Here the CDR3 DNA reads TGTGCCAGCAGTTCACAGGGGGCGAGTTTTGCAGATACGCAGTATTTT. It codes for CASSSQGASFADTQYF.

This clone was recorded a few times. The rearrangement uses TRBV7-2 and TRBJ2-3, with a tentative D call TRBD2 (5 bases). From germline, CDR1 is SGHTA and CDR2 FQGNSA. The CDR3 runs 14 residues. Trimming cost V 5 bases and J 0 bases, with 9 bases left between them. The CDR3 loop reads CASSPPSSTDTQYF. CDR3 nucleotide sequence: TGTGCCAGCAGCCCACCTAGCAGCACAGATACGCAGTATTTT.

This chain uses TRBV27 with TRBJ2-7, with 9 bases lining up with TRBD1. CDR3 length: 16 amino acids. CDR1 MNHEY and CDR2 SMNVEV come from the germline V gene (reference sequence). J was trimmed by 5 bases and V by 6 bases; bases with no gene match: 14. CDR3 loop: CASSKFGQGKRDEQYF. The CDR3 coding sequence is TGTGCCAGCAGCAAATTCGGACAGGGGAAAAGAGACGAGCAGTACTTC.

The genes are TRBV11-2 and TRBJ2-7, with 9 bases that match TRBD1. The CDR3 is 15 amino acids. V shed 1 base, J shed 3 bases, and the junction held 4 bases outside the gene matches. In germline, CDR1 is SGHAT, CDR2 FQNNGV. DNA of the CDR3: TGTGCCAGCAGCTTAGTGGGGACAGGGCTCTACGAGCAGTACTTC. Amino acid sequence: CASSLVGTGLYEQYF.

The CDR3 spells CASRQQGKNTEAFF. As DNA, the CDR3 is TGTGCCAGCCGTCAACAGGGGAAAAACACTGAAGCTTTCTTT. The gene calls are TRBV6-8 and TRBJ1-1; 7 bases map to TRBD1. This CDR3 region has 14 residues. Per the germline V gene, CDR1 is MNHGY and CDR2 is SAAAGT. The V segment lost 8 bases and the J segment 2 bases; nucleotides outside the gene matches: 8.